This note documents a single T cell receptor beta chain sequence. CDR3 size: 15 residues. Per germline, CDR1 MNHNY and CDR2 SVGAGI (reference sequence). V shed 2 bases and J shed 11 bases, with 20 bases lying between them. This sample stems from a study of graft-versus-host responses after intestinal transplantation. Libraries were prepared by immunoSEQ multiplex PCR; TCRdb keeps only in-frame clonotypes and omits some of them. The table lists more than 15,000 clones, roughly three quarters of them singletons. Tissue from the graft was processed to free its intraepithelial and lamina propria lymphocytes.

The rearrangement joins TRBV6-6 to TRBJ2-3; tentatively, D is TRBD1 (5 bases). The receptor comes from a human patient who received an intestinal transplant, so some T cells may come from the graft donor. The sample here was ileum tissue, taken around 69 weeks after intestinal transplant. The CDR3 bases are TGTGCCAGCAGTTACGGGGCAGATTCACCGTTGGGGCAGTATTTT. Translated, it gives CASSYGADSPLGQYF.